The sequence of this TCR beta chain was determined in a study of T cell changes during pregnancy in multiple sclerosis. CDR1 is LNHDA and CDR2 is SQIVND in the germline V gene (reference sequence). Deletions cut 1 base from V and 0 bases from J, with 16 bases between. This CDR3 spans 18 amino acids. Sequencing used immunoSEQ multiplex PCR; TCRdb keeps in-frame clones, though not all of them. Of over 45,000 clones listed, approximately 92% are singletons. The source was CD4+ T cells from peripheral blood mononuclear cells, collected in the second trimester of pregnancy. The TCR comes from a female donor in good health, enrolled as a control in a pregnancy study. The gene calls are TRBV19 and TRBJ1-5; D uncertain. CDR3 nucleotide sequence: TGTGCCAGTAGTATAGGTGGAGGCGGATTTATTAGCAATCAGCCCCAGCATTTT. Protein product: CASSIGGGGFISNQPQHF.